This T cell receptor delta chain was captured in a study of γδ T cells in repeated Plasmodium falciparum infection. Overall study context: Malian repertoires were sampled cross-sectionally without transmission and longitudinally through febrile malaria. Study-wide results and limits: Over time and infection, Vgamma9/Vdelta2+ repertoires remained highly stable and polyclonal. Compared with Australian children, Malian Vdelta2-negative repertoires seemed more clonal, less diverse, less shared.

A word on this clone: Its antigen is undetermined. TCRdb's listed protein matches a much larger clone and diverges from this DNA's translation at residue 16, likely through a read error; the protein shown comes from the DNA.

TCRdb redid clone calling on the multiplex PCR reads using CATT. Of 45,000 to 50,000 delta-chain clones listed, 1.6% are singletons. The CDR3 has 19 residues. Germline CDR1 and CDR2: GEAIGNYY and EKD. Bulk repertoires came from Vgamma9/Vdelta2+ or Vdelta2-negative gammadelta T cells flow-sorted from PBMC. Material: gamma-delta T cells from blood. The rearrangement joins TRDV2 to TRDJ1; weak D call: TRDD3 (6 bases). No J segment appears in TCRdb, so it was assigned here by matching the sequence to germline. The clonotype was recovered from a pool of human donors (malaria-infected and uninfected, not separated). As DNA, the CDR3 is TGTGCCTGTGACACCGTGCGTCCCGGGGGAGGACCGTACACCGATGAACTCATCTTT. This gives the protein CACDTVRPGGGPYTDELIF.